This record concerns one TCR beta chain sequence. The table lists this clonotype with a few counts. Its binding antigen is unknown. Within one base of it there is no much larger clone, and no base qualities were kept. The data were obtained in a study of early T cells in non-severe SARS-CoV-2 infection (dated by TCRdb to about 2021). About the study as a whole: Bulk RNA from unsorted whole blood was used for TCR sequencing, so alpha and beta chains could not be paired. The investigation overall reported the following: Matching against VDJdb was skewed toward anti-spike CD8 responses, likely underestimated virus-specific expansions, and missed private and CD4 specificities.

Libraries were built with 5' RACE. The reads were generated on a NextSeq 500. In the TCR library protocol, unique molecular identifiers were attached to individual cDNA molecules to correct for PCR bias and sequencing error. Both TCR alpha and beta chains were sequenced, and tight co-correlation was observed between alpha and beta sequence abundances in each sample. Per the original workflow: Decombinator V4 was used to annotate the V gene, J gene and CDR3 of the TCR sequences. Expanded TCRs were defined as changing significantly between any two time points under a Poisson model with p below 0.0001. TCR abundances were normalised to the total number of TCRs sequenced per sample and expressed as counts per million. VDJdb, accessed 1 November 2021, was searched for CMV, EBV and SARS-CoV-2 annotated TCRs, with TCRs annotated for multiple antigens excluded. The public reads were run again by TCRdb, first through fastp at Q25 and then through MiXCR, and only productive beta chains were kept. Identical CDR3 protein sequences are pooled into one entry, listed with their most common genes and DNA. What appears here as the V and J calls and clone size reflects TCRdb's work, not the paper's. The sample includes about 98,000 distinct CDR3 sequences, with approximately 9.9% observed a single time. Together, the top ten hold about 5% of the sample.

A case-control design nested within a healthcare worker cohort in London, UK, was used, with weekly nasopharyngeal swab PCR tests and blood sampling performed. Healthcare workers were recruited during the week of the UK lockdown, between 23 and 31 March 2020, and followed weekly for up to about 15 weeks. The clonotype comes from an adult who was a healthcare worker with PCR-confirmed SARS-CoV-2 infection or an uninfected control (not recorded which). The material sequenced was whole blood.

The DNA sequence is TGTGCCAGCAGCTCCCCTAGCGGGGGGGCCACCCAGTACTTC. It encodes CASSSPSGGATQYF. The chain employs TRBV7-2 and TRBJ2-5, and 12 bases in between align with TRBD2. Reading from cysteine to phenylalanine, the CDR3 counts 14 amino acids. CDR3 DNA is the only sequence kept; it has 42 bases, read in frame from the first base. CDR1 and CDR2 are read off the germline V gene as SGHTA and FQGNSA. The junction shows trimming of 4 bases on V and 8 bases on J, and the gene matches do not reach 5 bases of it.